This T cell receptor beta chain was sequenced during a study of blood T cell repertoires in COVID-19. Overall study: The United States, Italy and Spain were the sources of the acute and convalescent COVID-19 samples.

Germline loops: CDR1 SGHTA, CDR2 FQGNSA. V was pared by 1 base and J by 8 bases, with 15 bases between. There are 14 residues in the CDR3. Per the original methods: Estimation of nucleated cell counts relied on the amplification of reference gene primers. Repertoires were generated with immunoSEQ multiplex PCR, while TCRdb's copy carries only in-frame clones and drops some. The D gene and trimming were derived from the DNA, and the V and J assignments and clone size from that table. The sample shows some 200,000 clones, approximately 80% of them seen only once. This chain links TRBV7-2 with TRBJ2-7; no clear D. Sequenced: peripheral blood. This sequence was found in a man in his fifties or sixties with COVID-19, enrolled during active disease. CDR3 DNA: TGTGCCAGCAGCTTAGTCGCCGCGCAGGCTAAGCAGTACTTC. Its translation: CASSLVAAQAKQYF.